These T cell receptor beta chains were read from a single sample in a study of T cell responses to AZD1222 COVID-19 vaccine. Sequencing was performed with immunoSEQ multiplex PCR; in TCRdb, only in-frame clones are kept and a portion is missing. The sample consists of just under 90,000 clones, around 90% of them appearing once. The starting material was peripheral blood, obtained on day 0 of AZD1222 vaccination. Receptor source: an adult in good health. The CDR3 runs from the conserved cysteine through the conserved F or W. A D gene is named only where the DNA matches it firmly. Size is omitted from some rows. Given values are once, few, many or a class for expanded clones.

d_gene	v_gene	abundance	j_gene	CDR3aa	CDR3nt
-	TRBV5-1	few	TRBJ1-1	CASSAGTTGEAFF	TGCGCCAGCAGCGCGGGGACCACCGGTGAAGCTTTCTTT
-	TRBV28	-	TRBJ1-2	CASSPSGLPYGYTF	TGTGCCAGCAGTCCATCCGGGCTTCCATATGGCTACACCTTC
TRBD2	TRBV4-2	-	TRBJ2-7	CASSQTAGGAGHYEQYF	TGTGCCAGCAGCCAAACCGCGGGAGGAGCGGGGCACTACGAGCAGTACTTC
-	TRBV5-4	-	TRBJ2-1	CASSVSGTTPEQFF	TGTGCCAGCAGCGTATCCGGGACGACTCCCGAGCAGTTCTTC
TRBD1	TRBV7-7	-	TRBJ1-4	CASSWGRRDRSREKLFF	TGTGCCAGCAGCTGGGGCCGGCGGGACAGGTCTAGAGAAAAACTGTTTTTT
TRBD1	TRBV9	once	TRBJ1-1	CASSATGGGDAFF	TGTGCCAGCAGCGCCACAGGGGGTGGAGACGCTTTCTTT
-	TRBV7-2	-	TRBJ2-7	CASSPGTVSYEQYF	TGTGCCAGCAGCCCTGGGACTGTTTCCTACGAGCAGTACTTC
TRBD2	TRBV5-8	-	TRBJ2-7	CASSRTGTSGSYEQYF	TGTGCCAGCAGCCGTACCGGGACTAGCGGTTCCTACGAGCAGTACTTC
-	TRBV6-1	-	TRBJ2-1	CASSETGYNEQFF	TGTGCCAGCAGTGAAACGGGGTACAATGAGCAGTTCTTC
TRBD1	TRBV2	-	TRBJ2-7	CASRAGQGSYEQYF	TGTGCCAGCAGAGCGGGACAGGGGTCCTACGAGCAGTACTTC
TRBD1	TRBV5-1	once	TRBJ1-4	CASSKQGTATNEKLFF	TGCGCCAGCAGTAAACAGGGGACTGCAACTAATGAAAAACTGTTTTTT
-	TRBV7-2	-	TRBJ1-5	CASSLQGLSQPQHF	TGTGCCAGCAGCTTACAGGGTCTGAGTCAGCCCCAGCATTTT
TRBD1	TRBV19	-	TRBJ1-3	CASSVGQAGNTIYF	TGTGCCAGTAGCGTGGGACAGGCTGGAAACACCATATATTTT
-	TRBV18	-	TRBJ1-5	CASSTQVDQPQHF	TGTGCCAGCTCGACCCAGGTTGATCAGCCCCAGCATTTT
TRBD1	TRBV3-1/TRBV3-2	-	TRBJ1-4	CASSQGSRAGTVNEKLFF	TGTGCCAGCAGCCAAGGATCAAGGGCAGGGACAGTTAATGAAAAACTGTTTTTT
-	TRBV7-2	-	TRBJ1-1	CASSPGPANLNTEAFF	TGTGCCAGCAGCCCTGGGCCAGCCAACCTGAACACTGAAGCTTTCTTT
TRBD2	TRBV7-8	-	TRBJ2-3	CASSLILAGEGGDTQYF	TGTGCCAGCAGCTTAATACTAGCGGGAGAGGGGGGGGATACGCAGTATTTT
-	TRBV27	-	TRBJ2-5	CASSPQDGETQYF	TGTGCCAGCAGTCCTCAGGACGGGGAGACCCAGTACTTC
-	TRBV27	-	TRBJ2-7	CASSLSRVTEQYF	TGTGCCAGCAGTTTATCCAGGGTCACCGAGCAGTACTTC
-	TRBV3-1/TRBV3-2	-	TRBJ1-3	CASSRLQSSGNTIYF	TGTGCCAGCAGCCGCCTGCAGAGCTCTGGAAACACCATATATTTT
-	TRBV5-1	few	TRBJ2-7	CASSFSLSYEQYF	TGCGCCAGCAGCTTTTCCCTTTCCTACGAGCAGTACTTC
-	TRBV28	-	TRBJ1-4	CASSSRKSTGEKLFF	TGTGCCAGCAGTTCAAGAAAGTCAACGGGTGAAAAACTGTTTTTT
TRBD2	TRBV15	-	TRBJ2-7	CATRSGSRVEQYF	TGTGCCACCAGGAGCGGGAGCCGGGTCGAGCAGTACTTC
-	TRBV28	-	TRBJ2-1	CASSVSETGIYNEQFF	TGTGCCAGCAGCGTATCCGAGACAGGAATCTACAATGAGCAGTTCTTC
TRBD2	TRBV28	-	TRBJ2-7	CASSPLGASGSSYEQYF	TGTGCCAGCTCCCCGCTGGGGGCTAGCGGGAGCTCCTACGAGCAGTACTTC
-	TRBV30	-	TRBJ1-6	CAWRENSPLHF	TGTGCCTGGAGAGAGAATTCACCCCTCCACTTT
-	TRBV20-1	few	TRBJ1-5	CSASSQGNQPQHF	TGCAGTGCTAGTTCCCAGGGCAATCAGCCCCAGCATTTT
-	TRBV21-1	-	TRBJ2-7	CASSSQRDTSYEQYF	TGTGCCAGCAGCTCCCAACGGGACACCTCCTACGAGCAGTACTTC
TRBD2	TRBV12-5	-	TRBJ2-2	CASGFKLDNKGLADTGELFF	TGTGCTAGTGGTTTCAAGCTCGATAATAAGGGGCTAGCGGACACCGGGGAGCTGTTTTTT
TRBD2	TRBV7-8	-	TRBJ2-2	CASSLDGRHTGELFF	TGTGCCAGCAGCCTAGACGGGAGGCACACCGGGGAGCTGTTTTTT
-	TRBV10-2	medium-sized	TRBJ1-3	CASRNRDTSGNTIYF	TGCGCCAGCAGAAACCGGGACACCTCTGGAAACACCATATATTTT
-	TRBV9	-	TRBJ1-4	CASSSAVTELNEKLFF	TGTGCCAGCAGCAGTGCGGTGACGGAACTTAATGAAAAACTGTTTTTT
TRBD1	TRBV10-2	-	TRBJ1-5	CASSESGTGGKTQHF	TGCGCCAGCAGTGAGTCTGGGACAGGGGGCAAGACCCAGCATTTT
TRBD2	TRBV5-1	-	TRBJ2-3	CASSLGLAGGGTQYF	TGCGCCAGCAGCCTTGGGCTAGCGGGAGGAGGTACGCAGTATTTT
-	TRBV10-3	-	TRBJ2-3	CAITPGGQDTQYF	TGTGCCATCACACCCGGGGGGCAAGATACGCAGTATTTT
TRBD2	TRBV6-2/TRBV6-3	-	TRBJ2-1	CASSVTSGSTDEQFF	TGTGCCAGCAGTGTGACTAGCGGGAGTACTGATGAGCAGTTCTTC
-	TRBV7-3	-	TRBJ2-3	CASSETGAITDTQYF	TGTGCCAGCAGCGAGACAGGCGCTATCACAGATACGCAGTATTTT
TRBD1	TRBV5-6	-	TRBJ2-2	CASSRDRHRTLDATGELFF	TGTGCCAGCAGCCGGGACAGGCACAGGACATTGGACGCCACCGGGGAGCTGTTTTTT
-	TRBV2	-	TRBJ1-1	CASSETPGHRGDTEAFF	TGTGCCAGCAGTGAAACGCCGGGACACCGGGGGGACACTGAAGCTTTCTTT
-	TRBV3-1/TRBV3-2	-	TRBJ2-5	CASSQDGLQETQYF	TGTGCCAGCAGCCAAGATGGACTCCAAGAGACCCAGTACTTC
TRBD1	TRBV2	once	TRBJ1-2	CASSEPTGILGYTF	TGTGCCAGCAGTGAACCGACAGGGATTCTCGGCTACACCTTC
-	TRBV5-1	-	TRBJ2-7	CASSEGYEQYF	TGCGCCAGCAGCGAGGGTTACGAGCAGTACTTC
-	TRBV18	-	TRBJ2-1	CASSSTAPSSYNEQFF	TGTGCCAGCTCATCGACAGCGCCGAGCTCCTACAATGAGCAGTTCTTC
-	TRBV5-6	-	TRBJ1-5	CASSLGGRQPQHF	TGTGCCAGCAGCTTGGGGGGGCGTCAGCCCCAGCATTTT
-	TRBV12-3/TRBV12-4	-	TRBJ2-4	CASSQGTPNIQYF	TGTGCCAGCAGCCAGGGGACCCCAAACATTCAGTACTTC
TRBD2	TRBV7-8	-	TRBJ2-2	CASSIRLAGEQWDTGELFF	TGTGCCAGCAGCATAAGACTAGCGGGAGAGCAGTGGGACACCGGGGAGCTGTTTTTT
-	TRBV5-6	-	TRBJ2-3	CASRGGTDTQYF	TGTGCCAGCAGAGGAGGCACAGATACGCAGTATTTT
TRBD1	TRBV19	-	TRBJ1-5	CASSIPGTGISQPQHF	TGTGCCAGTAGTATTCCCGGGACAGGGATATCTCAGCCCCAGCATTTT
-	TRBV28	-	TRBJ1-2	CASSLVRSGDDYGYTF	TGTGCCAGCAGTTTAGTTCGTTCCGGGGACGACTATGGCTACACCTTC
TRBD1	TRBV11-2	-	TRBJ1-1	CASSLDLYRGVNTEAFF	TGTGCCAGCAGCTTAGATTTGTACAGGGGGGTGAACACTGAAGCTTTCTTT
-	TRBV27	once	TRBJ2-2	CASSFVREVPGELFF	TGTGCCAGCAGTTTCGTCAGGGAGGTCCCCGGGGAGCTGTTTTTT
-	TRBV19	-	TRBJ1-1	CASSRQKNTEAFF	TGTGCCAGTAGTAGGCAGAAGAACACTGAAGCTTTCTTT
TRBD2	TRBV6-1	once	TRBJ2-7	CASSEAFGTLAVYEQYF	TGTGCCAGCAGTGAAGCCTTCGGTACACTAGCGGTCTACGAGCAGTACTTC
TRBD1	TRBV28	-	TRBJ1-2	CASSPPGTGESYGYTF	TGTGCCAGCAGTCCTCCCGGGACAGGAGAAAGCTATGGCTACACCTTC